One sample yielded the 21 T cell receptor beta chains listed below, sequenced in a study of blood T cell repertoires in COVID-19. Only in-frame clones appear in the TCRdb table, and some are missing; sequencing was by immunoSEQ multiplex PCR. This sample has approximately 170,000 clones, with 80% to 85% found just once. Sequencing input: peripheral blood. These receptors came from a human donor with acute or convalescent COVID-19. The donor label of this sample is uncertain.

The rearrangement joins TRBV5-1 to TRBJ2-3; TRBD2 is a possible D gene (5 bases). The CDR3 has 14 amino acids. Germline values: CDR1 SGHRS, CDR2 YFSETQ. The V and J ends lost 0 bases and 6 bases respectively, with 11 bases between them. CDR3 in amino acids: CASSLELAGDTQYF. The CDR3 region has the DNA TGCGCCAGCAGCTTGGAGCTAGCCGGGGATACGCAGTATTTT.

Turning to this clone: The sample contains more than one DNA sequence encoding this CDR3. The V gene is TRBV28, the J gene TRBJ2-1, with TRBD2 identical over 12 bases. The CDR3 covers 15 residues. Germline V gives CDR1 MDHEN, CDR2 SYDVKM. V gave up 7 bases and J gave up 5 bases; unmatched junction bases: 6. The CDR3 loop is CASTPGLAGNNEQFF. The CDR3 DNA is TGTGCCAGCACCCCGGGACTAGCGGGTAACAATGAGCAGTTCTTC.

Remarks on this clone: In the same sample, other DNA sequences code for this CDR3. The chain uses TRBV5-4 and TRBJ2-3; no definite D call. V lost 0 bases and J lost 2, with 10 bases in between. Germline V lookup: CDR1 SGHNT, CDR2 YYREEE (reference sequence). The CDR3 loop spans 15 amino acids. The DNA of the CDR3 is TGTGCCAGCAGCTTGGCCACGGGTCCCACAGATACGCAGTATTTT. As protein: CASSLATGPTDTQYF.

Concerning this clone: The junction shows a germline mismatch at one end, possibly a read error. The gene calls are TRBV7-9 and TRBJ1-1; D gene unclear. The V gene's germline CDR1 is SEHNR and CDR2 FQNEAQ (reference sequence). This CDR3 has 11 residues. DNA for the CDR3: TGTGCCAGCAGCTTCGAGTTTGGAGCTTTTTTT. This encodes CASSFEFGAFF.

The V and J genes are TRBV12-3 or TRBV12-4 and TRBJ2-7; D unclear. V lost 3 bases to trimming and J lost 5 bases, with 8 bases between them. The CDR3 runs to 12 residues. CDR3: CASSLAVDEQYF. Written as DNA, the CDR3 is TGTGCCAGCAGTTTGGCCGTGGACGAGCAGTACTTC.

This chain links TRBV27 with TRBJ2-3; D might be TRBD2 (6 bases). Germline V gives CDR1 MNHEY, CDR2 SMNVEV (reference sequence). This CDR3 has 14 amino acids. Trimming removed 6 bases at V and 0 bases at J, with 10 bases between. The CDR3 here is CASRSGHSTDTQYF. CDR3 DNA sequence: TGTGCCAGCAGGAGCGGGCATAGCACAGATACGCAGTATTTT.

The V gene is TRBV6-5, the J gene TRBJ2-7; D perhaps matches TRBD2 (6 bases). V lost 8 bases and J 3 bases, leaving 17 bases between the germline ends. Germline CDR1 MNHEY, CDR2 SVGAGI. The CDR3 consists of 14 residues. CDR3 in amino acids: CASSRGGSLYEQYF. The DNA for the CDR3 is TGTGCCAGCTCACGTGGAGGGAGTCTCTACGAGCAGTACTTC.

This clone appeared many times. CDR3 nucleotides: TGTGCCAGCAGTTCCCCCCCATTTTCGGGAGGCAATGAGCAGTTCTTC. Protein product: CASSSPPFSGGNEQFF. The V call is TRBV28, the J call TRBJ2-1; 7 positions agree with TRBD2. With 4 bases clipped from V and 6 bases from J, the junction kept 12 bases outside the gene matches. This CDR3 comprises 16 residues. Germline V CDR1 and CDR2: MDHEN, SYDVKM.

This clone appeared a single time. The rearrangement links TRBV19 to TRBJ1-2; D not resolved. V was cut by 0 bases and J by 7 bases, with 36 bases left in between. CDR1 and CDR2 from the germline V gene are LNHDA and SQIVND (reference sequence). There are 22 residues in the CDR3. CDR3 region: CASSIEWWNPDGQTSRAGGYTF. The CDR3 bases are TGTGCCAGTAGTATAGAGTGGTGGAATCCGGACGGGCAGACCTCCCGGGCGGGTGGCTACACCTTC.

The chain joins TRBV15 to TRBJ1-4; D not certain. With 3 bases removed from V and 1 base from J, the gap between germline ends came to 9 bases. CDR1 LNHNV and CDR2 YYDKDF come from the germline V gene (reference sequence). The length of the CDR3 is 15 residues. The CDR3 sequence: CATSSRRGTNEKLFF. As DNA, the CDR3 is TGTGCCACCAGCAGTCGTCGGGGAACTAATGAAAAACTGTTTTTT. Looking up the rest from reference TRBV15 and TRBJ1-4 gives the full variable domain: DAMVIQNPRYQVTQFGKPVTLSCSQTLNHNVMYWYQQKSSQAPKLLFHYYDKDFNNEADTPDNFQSRRPNTSFCFLDIRSPGLGDTAMYLCATSSRRGTNEKLFFGSGTQLSVL.

The chain combines TRBV19 with TRBJ1-5; D not certain. Looked up from germline, CDR1 is LNHDA and CDR2 is SQIVND (reference sequence). This CDR3 is 12 amino acids long. V lost 5 bases and J lost 2, with 4 bases in between. The DNA of the CDR3 is TGTGCCAGTAGTGCGCGCAATCAGCCCCAGCATTTT. Translating it yields CASSARNQPQHF.

V gene TRBV5-5 combines with J gene TRBJ2-7; 8 bases fit TRBD2. V was clipped by 2 bases and J by 3 bases; unmatched bases: 4. The CDR3 consists of 14 residues. CDR1 is SGHKS and CDR2 is YYEKEE in the germline V gene (reference sequence). The CDR3 DNA sequence: TGTGCCAGCAGCTTCCGGACTAGCAGCTACGAGCAGTACTTC. Its translation is CASSFRTSSYEQYF.

This chain links TRBV18 with TRBJ1-4, with D perhaps matching TRBD1 (5 bases). The CDR3 contains 17 residues. The V gene lost 1 base and the J gene lost 8 bases, with 20 bases spanning the gap. Germline V lookup: CDR1 KGHSH, CDR2 LQKENI. The CDR3 coding sequence is TGTGCCAGCTCACCACAGGGGCCTAGTCAGTTAGACGAAAAACTGTTTTTT. Translated: CASSPQGPSQLDEKLFF.

CDR3 nucleotides: TGTGCCAGCAGCCCTCTAGCGGGGGCGGGCACAGATACGCAGTATTTT. Its translation: CASSPLAGAGTDTQYF. The chain joins TRBV7-8 to TRBJ2-3, with 10 positions matching TRBD2. Germline CDR1 reads SGHVS; CDR2 reads FQNEAQ. CDR3 length: 16 amino acids. Trimming removed 5 bases from V and 1 base from J; junction bases left unmatched: 6.

The rearrangement uses TRBV4-1 and TRBJ2-3, with TRBD1 matching 7 bases. CDR3 size: 14 residues. Germline assignment: CDR1 MGHRA and CDR2 YSYEKL. V lost 5 bases to trimming and J lost 0 bases; unmatched junction nucleotides: 2. The CDR3 nucleotides are TGCGCCAGCAGCTGGACAGGTAGCACAGATACGCAGTATTTT. Its protein is CASSWTGSTDTQYF.

V usage is TRBV7-6 and J usage is TRBJ1-6; 9 bases map to TRBD1. The V gene's germline CDR1 is SGHVS and CDR2 FNYEAQ. Trimming cost V 5 bases and J 7 bases; bases outside gene matches: 6. CDR3 size: 15 residues. The CDR3 coding sequence is TGTGCCAGCAGCCGGACAGGGGATCGGAATTCACCCCTCCACTTT. Translating gives CASSRTGDRNSPLHF.

This clone was detected a few times. The V call is TRBV28, the J call TRBJ1-5; 7 bases align to TRBD1. The V segment lost 6 bases and the J segment 5 bases; nucleotides outside the gene matches: 7. Germline V gene sequence: CDR1 MDHEN, CDR2 SYDVKM. CDR3 length: 14 residues. The CDR3 is CASRIGTEHQPQHF. The CDR3 nucleotides are TGTGCCAGCAGAATAGGGACAGAGCATCAGCCCCAGCATTTT.

CDR3 coding DNA: TGCGCCAGCAGTCAAAGTTCGGGGATAGCAGAGTACAATGAGCAGTTCTTC. Protein sequence: CASSQSSGIAEYNEQFF. The chain combines TRBV23-1 with TRBJ2-1; TRBD2 is a possible D gene (5 bases). TRBV23-1 is known as an ORF, though its function is uncertain. The V and J ends lost 2 bases and 4 bases respectively, with 18 bases between them. The CDR3 runs to 17 residues.

The chain couples TRBV27 to TRBJ1-6; D perhaps matches TRBD1 (6 bases). CDR3 size: 15 residues. Germline V gene lookup returns CDR1 MNHEY and CDR2 SMNVEV (reference sequence). The germline V and J ends were trimmed by 0 bases and 6 bases, with 9 bases remaining between them. The CDR3 sequence: CASSLSSQGNSPLHF. DNA of the CDR3: TGTGCCAGCAGTTTATCTTCACAGGGTAATTCACCCCTCCACTTT.

V usage is TRBV5-4 and J usage is TRBJ2-1, with TRBD2 matching 10 bases. Germline assignment: CDR1 SGHNT and CDR2 YYREEE (reference sequence). The junction had 9 bases not matched to a gene; V was cut back by 2 bases and J by 10 bases. This CDR3 spans 15 amino acids. CDR3 in amino acids: CASSFEREGPWEQFF. CDR3 nucleotide sequence: TGTGCCAGCAGCTTTGAGCGGGAGGGCCCATGGGAGCAGTTCTTC.

The chain combines TRBV2 with TRBJ2-1, with TRBD2 identical over 9 bases. Looked up from germline, CDR1 is SNHLY and CDR2 is FYNNEI. The trim removed 2 bases at V and 6 bases at J, leaving 11 bases unmatched. The length of the CDR3 is 17 residues. The CDR3 here is CASSEWLAGDFGNEQFF. The CDR3 DNA sequence: TGTGCCAGCAGTGAATGGTTAGCGGGAGATTTCGGCAATGAGCAGTTCTTC.